Following are 31 T cell receptor beta chains from one sample sequenced in a study of CD8 T cells in ankylosing spondylitis. TCRdb re-called the 5' RACE reads with MiXCR, one entry per CDR3 protein. The data contain more than 300,000 distinct CDR3 sequences, around 8% of them singletons. Antigens for these TCRs are unknown. Study outcomes and limitations: What seemed typical of ankylosing spondylitis blood was a TCR beta motif built from fewer than ten highly homologous variants.

Sample: blood, either unsorted or a sorted T cell fraction (not recorded which). These receptors all stem from a male donor with ankylosing spondylitis.

This clonotype was counted ten times or more. The chain is built from TRBV10-3 and TRBJ2-1; possibly TRBD1 for D (5 bases). Germline assignment: CDR1 ENHRY and CDR2 SYGVKD. This CDR3 region has 12 residues. Trimming pared 6 bases from V and 8 bases from J, leaving 11 bases between. The CDR3 bases are TGTGCCATCAGCCCCCAGGGTGATGAGCAGTTCTTC. Encoded protein: CAISPQGDEQFF.

In this sample, this clonotype turned up many times. The chain couples TRBV24-1 to TRBJ2-1, with 7 bases fitting TRBD1. Germline CDR1 reads KGHDR; CDR2 reads SFDVKD. There are 14 residues in the CDR3. J lost 0 bases, V lost 9 bases, and 4 bases had no gene match. CDR3 region: CATGGQSSYNEQFF. In nucleotides, the CDR3 is TGTGCCACCGGGGGACAGAGCTCCTACAATGAGCAGTTCTTC.

V usage is TRBV5-1 and J usage is TRBJ2-1; D is ambiguous. Germline CDR1 SGHRS, CDR2 YFSETQ. Trimming took 0 bases from V and 4 from J, leaving 20 bases between them. CDR3 length: 18 amino acids. CDR3 loop: CASSLGADLQLPYNEQFF. The CDR3 nucleotides read TGCGCCAGCAGCTTGGGTGCAGACTTACAATTGCCTTACAATGAGCAGTTCTTC.

V gene TRBV6-2 or TRBV6-3 combines with J gene TRBJ2-7; 12 nucleotides align to TRBD2. Germline V CDR1 and CDR2: MNHEY, SVGEGT. Trimming took 5 bases from V and 3 from J; bases not matched to a gene: 17. The CDR3 extends over 19 amino acids. CDR3 bases: TGTGCCAGCAGTACCGTCACTAGCGGGAGGCAAACGTTCGGCTACGAGCAGTACTTC. As protein: CASSTVTSGRQTFGYEQYF.

This clonotype was observed a few times. The chain joins TRBV7-3 to TRBJ2-2; no clear D gene. The CDR3 runs to 14 residues. The V end was cut by 7 bases, the J end by 6 bases, with 15 bases between. Germline V CDR1 and CDR2: SGHTA, FQGTGA. This CDR3 reads CASNPGPRAGELFF. The CDR3 nucleotides are TGTGCCAGCAACCCCGGTCCACGGGCCGGGGAGCTGTTTTTT.

This clonotype was detected many times. The chain employs TRBV6-6 and TRBJ1-4; the D is unclear. Germline CDR1 and CDR2: MNHNY and SVGAGI (reference sequence). The CDR3 length is 13 residues. Trimming took 5 bases from V and 8 from J, leaving 12 bases between them. CDR3 bases: TGTGCCAGCAGTCCGGAACGACCGGAAAAACTGTTTTTT. It is translated as CASSPERPEKLFF.

The chain has TRBV3-1 and TRBJ1-3; D remains ambiguous. Trimming took off 0 bases at V and 5 bases at J, with 14 bases between the two ends. CDR1 and CDR2 (germline): LGHDT, YNNKEL (reference sequence). The CDR3 has 16 residues. CDR3 nucleotides: TGTGCCAGCAGCCAAGATAGGCTCTGGGGAAGAAACACCATATATTTT. This sequence encodes CASSQDRLWGRNTIYF.

This clonotype showed up just a few times. This chain joins TRBV28 and TRBJ1-5, with 7 positions matching TRBD1. Trimming took 6 bases from V and 6 from J; bases not matched to a gene: 5. Per the germline V gene, CDR1 is MDHEN and CDR2 is SYDVKM. CDR3 length: 13 residues. CDR3 nucleotide sequence: TGTGCCAGCAGGACAGGGCGGATTCAGCCCCAGCATTTT. Encoded protein: CASRTGRIQPQHF.

This clonotype was counted between two and nine times. The CDR3, as DNA: TGTGCCAGTACCCCTGGCAGGGTCGGCACCGGGGAGCTGTTTTTT. It codes for CASTPGRVGTGELFF. The rearrangement links TRBV19 to TRBJ2-2, with D perhaps TRBD1 (5 bases). This CDR3 is 15 amino acids long. V was shortened by 7 bases and J by 4 bases, with 16 bases between the two germline ends. CDR1 and CDR2 (germline): LNHDA, SQIVND (reference sequence). Filled out from reference TRBV19 and TRBJ2-2, the complete variable domain reads DGGITQSPKYLFRKEGQNVTLSCEQNLNHDAMYWYRQDPGQGLRLIYYSQIVNDFQKGDIAEGYSVSREKKESFPLTVTSAQKNPTAFYLCASTPGRVGTGELFFGEGSRLTVL.

The chain joins TRBV20-1 to TRBJ2-3, with D possibly matching TRBD2 (5 bases). The CDR3 is 15 amino acids. Trimming shortened V by 4 bases and J by 2 bases, and 16 bases separated the two germline ends. Germline V gene sequence: CDR1 DFQATT, CDR2 SNEGSKA (reference sequence). CDR3 region: CSATFVGAITDTQYF. In nucleotides, the CDR3 is TGCAGTGCTACCTTCGTGGGAGCGATCACAGATACGCAGTATTTT.

The chain combines TRBV27 with TRBJ1-5, with a weak D call TRBD1 (6 bases). This CDR3 is built from 14 residues. CDR1 MNHEY and CDR2 SMNVEV come from the germline V gene (reference sequence). The V end was cut by 3 bases, the J end by 4 bases, with 10 bases between. The CDR3 coding sequence is TGTGCCAGCAGTTTGAACAGGGCGAATCAGCCCCAGCATTTT. Translating gives CASSLNRANQPQHF.

This clonotype has ten or more counts. The V and J genes are TRBV3-1 and TRBJ1-5; no definite D call. Germline V CDR1 and CDR2: LGHDT, YNNKEL (reference sequence). The V gene lost 2 bases and the J gene lost 7 bases, with 6 bases spanning the gap. The CDR3 spans 12 residues. The CDR3 loop is CASSQSGQPQHF. CDR3 coding DNA: TGTGCCAGCAGCCAAAGTGGGCAGCCCCAGCATTTT.

This clonotype came up a few times. The chain employs TRBV2 and TRBJ1-2; 10 nucleotides match TRBD1. Germline V gives CDR1 SNHLY, CDR2 FYNNEI. The CDR3 spans 14 residues. The trim removed 9 bases at V and 7 bases at J, leaving 11 bases unmatched. The CDR3: CARGWGQGLSGYTF. The CDR3 DNA reads TGTGCCAGAGGGTGGGGACAGGGGTTGTCTGGCTACACCTTC.

This clonotype was seen only a few times. The chain has TRBV6-2 or TRBV6-3 and TRBJ2-1; perhaps TRBD2 as D (6 bases). V was trimmed by 6 bases and J by 6 bases, leaving 18 bases between them. CDR3 length: 15 amino acids. Per the germline V gene, CDR1 is MNHEY and CDR2 is SVGEGT. This CDR3 reads CASRYRDLFLNEQFF. In DNA, the CDR3 is TGTGCCAGCAGATACCGGGACTTATTCCTCAATGAGCAGTTCTTC.

This clonotype has ten or more counts. DNA of the CDR3: TGCAGCGTTGAAGGGACAGGTCGAACCGGGGAGCTGTTTTTT. Translating it yields CSVEGTGRTGELFF. The rearrangement links TRBV29-1 to TRBJ2-2; 7 bases line up with TRBD1. The V segment lost 1 base and the J segment 5 bases; nucleotides outside the gene matches: 4. The CDR3 is 14 residues long. Germline-derived CDR1 and CDR2 are SQVTM and ANQGSEA.

This chain links TRBV12-3 or TRBV12-4 with TRBJ1-6; TRBD1 aligns across 8 bases. After removal of 6 bases from V and 5 bases from J, the junction contained 3 bases not matched to a gene. This CDR3 has 14 residues. The CDR3 region has the DNA TGTGCCAGCAGCGGGGGACAGGATAATTCACCCCTCCACTTT. Protein: CASSGGQDNSPLHF.

The rearrangement joins TRBV6-2 or TRBV6-3 to TRBJ2-1; 11 bases align to TRBD2. Losses at the gene ends were 5 bases for V and 7 bases for J; bases not matched to a gene: 7. CDR3 length: 15 residues. From germline, CDR1 is MNHEY and CDR2 SVGEGT. The CDR3 DNA follows: TGTGCCAGCAGTGTAGCGGGAGGGCCGGCGAATGAGCAGTTCTTC. This sequence encodes CASSVAGGPANEQFF.

The table lists this clonotype with many counts. This chain uses TRBV29-1 with TRBJ2-7, with D tentatively TRBD1 (5 bases). This CDR3 is built from 12 residues. The germline CDR1 and CDR2 sequences are SQVTM and ANQGSEA. The V end lost 6 bases, the J end lost 0 bases, and 9 bases lay between the germline ends. The DNA of the CDR3 is TGCAGCGTCTCTCAGGGCTCCTACGAGCAGTACTTC. Its protein product is CSVSQGSYEQYF.

The rearrangement uses TRBV28 and TRBJ2-7; D gene unclear. From germline, CDR1 is MDHEN and CDR2 SYDVKM. The CDR3 consists of 16 residues. The V end lost 6 bases, the J end lost 3 bases, and 21 bases lay between the germline ends. The CDR3: CASSFPTLFRIYEQYF. In DNA, the CDR3 is TGTGCCAGCAGCTTCCCGACCCTATTTAGGATCTACGAGCAGTACTTC.

This clonotype has only a few counts. V is TRBV5-4 and J is TRBJ2-7, with TRBD2 matching over 10 bases. Germline lookup yields CDR1 SGHNT and CDR2 YYREEE (reference sequence). The V segment lost 4 bases and the J segment 4 bases; nucleotides outside the gene matches: 11. This CDR3 is 16 amino acids long. Written as DNA, the CDR3 is TGTGCCAGCAGCCCACAATCTAGCGGGAGTGTTTACGAGCAGTACTTC. It is translated as CASSPQSSGSVYEQYF.

This clonotype was picked up a small number of times. The V gene is TRBV10-3, the J gene TRBJ2-2; 11 nucleotides agree with TRBD2. The V gene's germline CDR1 is ENHRY and CDR2 SYGVKD. CDR3 length equals 15 residues. The trim removed 6 bases at V and 4 bases at J, leaving 4 bases unmatched. CDR3 DNA sequence: TGTGCCATCAGACCCGGGACTAGCGGCACCGGGGAGCTGTTTTTT. Residues: CAIRPGTSGTGELFF.

This clonotype was counted between two and nine times. CDR3 protein: CAWSRGSSGNTIYF. The CDR3 region has the DNA TGTGCCTGGAGTCGGGGGTCTTCTGGAAACACCATATATTTT. The gene calls are TRBV30 and TRBJ1-3; D possibly corresponds to TRBD1 (5 bases). The CDR3 has 14 amino acids. The germline CDR1 and CDR2 sequences are GTSNPN and SVGIG (reference sequence). The V end lost 2 bases, the J end lost 1 base, and 9 bases lay between the germline ends. The complete variable domain, with remaining parts taken from reference TRBV30 and TRBJ1-3, reads SQTIHQWPATLVQPVGSPLSLECTVEGTSNPNLYWYRQAAGRGLQLLFYSVGIGQISSEVPQNLSASRPQDRQFILSSKKLLLSDSGFYLCAWSRGSSGNTIYFGEGSWLTVV.

The V gene is TRBV11-3, the J gene TRBJ2-1; D may be TRBD1 or TRBD2 (5 bases each). V dropped 8 bases and J dropped 7 bases, with 21 bases sitting between them. The CDR3 consists of 15 residues. The germline CDR1 and CDR2 sequences are SGHNT and YENEEA. CDR3 sequence reads: CASGDRDVRMNEQFF. The CDR3 DNA is TGTGCCAGCGGAGATCGGGACGTCCGGATGAATGAGCAGTTCTTC.

The rearrangement uses TRBV27 and TRBJ2-1; 13 bases map to TRBD2. The CDR3 spans 16 residues. Per the germline V gene, CDR1 is MNHEY and CDR2 is SMNVEV (reference sequence). Trimming cost V 5 bases and J 9 bases; bases outside gene matches: 10. The CDR3 region is CASSPWTSGSYVEQFF. CDR3 nucleotide sequence: TGTGCCAGCAGTCCGTGGACTAGCGGGAGCTATGTTGAGCAGTTCTTC.

The sample holds a few counts of this clonotype. This chain connects TRBV27 to TRBJ2-1; 15 nucleotides align to TRBD2. Germline V lookup: CDR1 MNHEY, CDR2 SMNVEV (reference sequence). The CDR3 extends over 17 amino acids. J was trimmed by 9 bases and V by 0 bases; bases with no gene match: 6. The CDR3 region is CASSLSKGLAGGGEQFF. The DNA of the CDR3 is TGTGCCAGCAGTTTATCGAAAGGACTAGCGGGAGGGGGTGAGCAGTTCTTC.

This clonotype came up a few times. The chain links TRBV2 to TRBJ2-7; D is ambiguous. Germline V gene lookup returns CDR1 SNHLY and CDR2 FYNNEI. CDR3 length: 12 residues. The V and J ends lost 9 bases and 5 bases respectively, with 14 bases between them. Here the CDR3 reads CASRVSYDEQYF. The CDR3 bases are TGTGCCAGTAGAGTGAGCTACGACGAGCAGTACTTC. Using reference TRBV2 and TRBJ2-7 for the parts outside the CDR3, the full variable domain is EPEVTQTPSHQVTQMGQEVILRCVPISNHLYFYWYRQILGQKVEFLVSFYNNEISEKSEIFDDQFSVERPDGSNFTLKIRSTKLEDSAMYFCASRVSYDEQYFGPGTRLTVT.

This clonotype was found many times. The J gene is TRBJ1-1, the V gene TRBV12-3 or TRBV12-4; D gene ambiguous. V dropped 2 bases and J dropped 6 bases, with 13 bases sitting between them. The CDR3 is made up of 14 amino acids. DNA of the CDR3: TGTGCCAGCAGTTTAATCGGTGTCGACCCTGAAGCTTTCTTT. Translating it yields CASSLIGVDPEAFF.

This clonotype came up a few times. This chain links TRBV12-3 or TRBV12-4 with TRBJ2-1; TRBD1 aligns across 7 bases. The junction had 10 bases not matched to a gene; V was cut back by 7 bases and J by 4 bases. This CDR3 contains 15 residues. The CDR3 region is CASTWDRSIYNEQFF. The CDR3 DNA sequence: TGTGCCAGCACCTGGGACAGATCAATTTACAATGAGCAGTTCTTC.

The table lists this clonotype with many counts. The chain combines TRBV4-1 with TRBJ2-5; D call uncertain. There are 12 residues in the CDR3. V lost 3 bases and J lost 3, with 5 bases in between. The germline CDR1 and CDR2 sequences are MGHRA and YSYEKL. In DNA, the CDR3 is TGCGCCAGCAGCCAGGGAAAAGAGACCCAGTACTTC. Protein sequence: CASSQGKETQYF.

This clonotype showed up many times. CDR3 DNA: TGTGCCAGCAGCTTACAGAGAACCTACAATGAGCAGTTCTTC. Protein sequence: CASSLQRTYNEQFF. The chain employs TRBV7-9 and TRBJ2-1; D is ambiguous. From germline, CDR1 is SEHNR and CDR2 FQNEAQ (reference sequence). Deletions cut 2 bases from V and 2 bases from J, with 7 bases between. The CDR3 spans 14 residues. The full variable domain, completed using reference TRBV7-9 and TRBJ2-1, is DTGVSQNPRHKITKRGQNVTFRCDPISEHNRLYWYRQTLGQGPEFLTYFQNEAQLEKSRLLSDRFSAERPKGSFSTLEIQRTEQGDSAMYLCASSLQRTYNEQFFGPGTRLTVL.

The chain joins TRBV12-3 or TRBV12-4 to TRBJ1-5, with unresolved D. The ends were cut back, 5 bases at V and 1 base at J, with 9 bases in the middle. This CDR3 is 14 amino acids long. CDR3 sequence: CASSPEYSNQPQHF. CDR3 bases: TGTGCCAGCAGTCCGGAGTACAGCAATCAGCCCCAGCATTTT.